This T cell receptor (beta chain) was sequenced for a study of cytomegalovirus exposure and HLA in healthy donors listed by TCRdb under 2017. For the study in its entirety: In an earlier analysis of some 610 of the donors, roughly 300 Gb of sequence data and about 110 million unique TCR beta sequences from roughly 180 million T cells were reported. The T cell repertoires of 666 subjects were profiled by immunosequencing and related to cytomegalovirus serostatus. HLA typing included class I and class II loci at four-digit resolution. To decide whether each TCR beta V gene segment behaved as functional or pseudogenic, an earlier analysis of approximately 590 of the donors relied on high-throughput TCR beta sequencing. Every discovery cohort repertoire had been produced on one sequencing platform. Of the roughly 400 genotyped donors, 65% to 90% fell in the genetic ancestry cluster associated with self-reported Caucasian donors. The number of donors typed differed by locus, with roughly 629-640 for A, B, C, DRB1 and DQB1, around 560 for DQA1, 600 to 610 for DPA1, and 472 for DPB1. In the later analysis, no new phenotypic data were used to find candidate immune exposures; instead, reliance was placed on TCR beta sequences and their occurrence across donors. A later analysis re-examined previously published TCR beta repertoires from around 670 donors and added high-resolution HLA genotyping to investigate patterns of TCR occurrence. The study combined high-throughput TCR immunosequencing, statistical association of individual TCRs with disease status, and machine learning to predict cytomegalovirus infection status. The study aimed to test whether signatures of past pathogen exposure could be identified by cataloging public T cell receptors. Several DR-DQ haplotypes were treated as single units for association and clustering because of strong linkage in the cohort. Donor age, sex, ethnicity and CMV serostatus were collected together with the repertoire data. Approximately 330 gigabases of sequencing data and 91 million or so unique TCR sequences made up an early release that covered roughly 670 HLA-typed donors. A later genetic analysis used genome-wide SNP genotypes for about three fifths of the 666 donors, treating that subset as a discovery cohort. A separate validation cohort of approximately 120 different subjects was used in addition to the roughly 720-subject first cohort. Among some 400 genotyped donors of the cohort, an average of about 240,000 unique TCR beta nucleotide sequences was sequenced per donor, of which roughly 17% were non-productive. Study-wide conclusions, independent of this receptor: Compared with equally common non-associated chains, HLA-associated TCR beta chains in a later analysis were more clonally expanded and had lower generation probabilities. According to a later analysis, parvovirus B19, influenza, CMV and Epstein-Barr virus appeared linked to several top co-occurrence clusters. The study gave a list of 150 to 200 TCR beta chains associated with cytomegalovirus. The sequencing pipeline was judged likely to have produced a cluster of highly shared sequence variants as a technical artifact. A further reported finding was that TCR beta sequences accurately predicted the HLA-A and HLA-B alleles for most subjects in the first cohort. The authors suggested that the approach could potentially be extended to other disease states and immunological phenotypes. At a false discovery rate of 0.05, a later analysis linked around 17,000 TCR beta sequences to specific HLA alleles. Some IMGT-functional V segments, including TRBV6-2 and TRBV6-3, could not be told apart with the 87-base-pair reads, so those segments were excluded. Most TCR sequences were seen in very few donors, while some public TCRs were found in many individuals. Only TCR beta chains were sequenced in this cohort, and the absence of alpha or paired-chain data limited detectable features. According to a later analysis, TCR association rates differed among HLA loci, with DRB1 alleles showing the most associated TCRs and HLA-C alleles showing the fewest. Broadly in line with IMGT annotations, most TCR beta V segments showed up in productive rearrangements about 87% or about 30% of the time in an earlier analysis of around 600 of the donors. Strong co-occurrence of HLA alleles, especially DR and DQ, made assigning TCR associations to individual alleles difficult. A few of the identified cytomegalovirus-associated TCR beta chains were confirmed in vitro to be specific for cytomegalovirus antigens. Because counts were too low, about 15 rarely observed V segments, including chromosome 9 orphons, were left out of the earlier analysis of a few hundred of the donors. Because HLA typing was missing for some donors at each locus, association tests included only the typed subset. Roughly uniform sequencing depth across donors was assumed in presence/absence analyses, although this assumption may not hold. Most CMV-associated TCR beta chains appeared to be HLA-restricted in a later analysis, and the HLA associations seemed to be driven largely by CMV exposure. Linkage disequilibrium might explain the correlated functional status among segregating V segments, but an unknown experimental factor could not be ruled out. In a later genetic analysis, a missense DCLRE1C variant was associated with V-gene and J-gene trimming of TCR beta chains, and the association was replicated in an independent cohort. Cytomegalovirus status was reported to be diagnosed by the classifier with high specificity and sensitivity in both the original and validation cohorts. According to a later genetic analysis, donors in an Asian-associated ancestry cluster had fewer N-insertions in productive TCRs than the approximately 610-donor mean. CMV serostatus was the only immune exposure information available for the cohort.

Turning to this clone: Its binding antigen is unknown. Base qualities are missing; no much larger clone stands one base away.

The cohort comprised 710 or so healthy bone marrow donors. All cohort members were sampled while nominally healthy, although unrecorded immune exposures were likely present. The donor tested CMV seropositive, placing the donor among the roughly 300 seropositive members of the cohort. Every donor gave a peripheral blood sample, and the peripheral blood mononuclear cells from that sample were used for TCR beta sequencing. Genomic DNA extraction from the blood cell samples was performed with the Qiagen DNeasy Blood Extraction Kit. Receptor amplification or capture employed the immunoSEQ multiplex PCR assay. For the multiplex PCR, a mixture combining 60 forward primers for TCR Vbeta segments and 13 reverse primers for TCR Jbeta segments was used. The CDR3 region of rearranged TCR beta genes was amplified from genomic DNA by a multiplex PCR assay. On the Illumina HiSeq System, the amplified TCR beta libraries were sequenced as 87-base-pair reads. For the original study's pipeline: A later analysis counted tens of millions of unique TCR beta chains across the 666 repertoires, and 9 million to 14 million of these chains were shared by at least two donors. A nearest-neighbor algorithm error-corrected the raw reads and collapsed the reads into unique sequences, merging closely related sequences to remove PCR and sequencing errors. CDR3 sequences were aligned to IMGT reference sequences to assign V, D and J gene segments. For a sequence to be retained, a match of at least six nucleotides was required to both a V gene segment and a J gene segment. Rearrangements were called productive when the CDR3 lacked stop codons and stayed in frame with V and J; all others were non-productive. Following IMGT convention, CDR3 was defined as the stretch from the second conserved V-encoded cysteine to the conserved J-encoded phenylalanine. Sequences without an unambiguous match to a single V gene segment were excluded from the earlier analysis of a few hundred of the donors. In an earlier analysis of about 590 of the donors, a V segment was called functional when productive rearrangements were above 56.7%, and segregating when the standard deviation between donors exceeded 5%. A statistical classification framework was built for diagnosing cytomegalovirus status from the catalog of TCR beta chain sequences. V and J gene assignment, in a later analysis, came from comparing TCR nucleotide sequences with IMGT/GENE-DB human TR gene sequences. The TCRdist pipeline was used in a later analysis to assign CDR3 sequences and most-parsimonious VDJ recombination scenarios. In a later analysis, each TCR beta chain was defined by its CDR3 amino acid sequence together with its V-gene family, and reads without a unique V-gene family were excluded. In a later analysis, fewer than 600 highly shared, low-generation-probability nucleotide sequences were removed to address suspected cross-contamination and a sequencing artifact. In a later analysis, a clonal expansion index for each public chain was calculated from normalized within-repertoire ranks of inferred template counts. In a later analysis, generation probabilities were computed with a VDJ recombination model fitted to out-of-frame rearrangements, and the resulting probabilities were checked against IGoR. In a later analysis, hypergeometric tests were used to score TCR-TCR, TCR-HLA and TCR-CMV co-occurrence, with a repertoire-size bias correction applied to TCR pairs. A later analysis estimated false discovery rates by permuting HLA or CMV assignments 20 times. A later analysis grouped co-occurring TCRs with DBSCAN, adding TCRdist sequence similarity when clustering within HLA-allele-positive subsets. Co-occurrence clustering excluded repertoires with fewer than 30,000 or more than 120,000 public chains, plus five with anomalous nucleotide sharing. The source is immuneACCESS, and TCRdb retained only in-frame sequences with V and J called. Part of the clones is not carried over; for the studies checked, unresolved V genes explain less than half of this, and the remainder is unexplained. The DNA was the basis for D and trimming; V, J and clone size are from that table. The sample table lists some 100,000 clones, 76% of them with a count of one. 7.7% of the sample lies in the top ten.

CDR1 and CDR2, per the germline V gene, are SGHRS and YFSETQ. V is pared back by 1 base and J by 6 bases, with 14 bases lying between the germline termini. The cysteine opens and the phenylalanine closes a CDR3 of 15 amino acids. Of all the DNA, just the CDR3 is kept, 45 bases in frame from base 1. The source is a woman between 45 and 65 years old in good health and CMV-seropositive. The chain is assembled from TRBV5-1 and TRBJ1-3; the best D guess is TRBD1, with 5 bases matching. Specimen: PBMCs. The DNA reads as follows: TGCGCCAGCAGCTTGAATCGGCAGGGCGAAAACACCATATATTTT. Its protein is CASSLNRQGENTIYF. This CDR3, with the reference TRBV5-1 and TRBJ1-3 proteins standing in past its ends, gives the full variable domain KAGVTQTPRYLIKTRGQQVTLSCSPISGHRSVSWYQQTPGQGLQFLFEYFSETQRNKGNFPGRFSGRQFSNSRSEMNVSTLELGDSALYLCASSLNRQGENTIYFGEGSWLTVV.